Shown below are 30 T cell receptor beta chains from a single sample sequenced in a study of blood T cell repertoires in COVID-19. Measured with immunoSEQ multiplex PCR; TCRdb has only the in-frame clones, and not every one. Of roughly 200,000 clones detected, 83% appear once; the ten largest clones hold more than 4.5%. Sequencing input: PBMCs or T cells enriched from blood (not recorded which). The receptors were sampled from a woman between 50 and 59 years old who had been exposed to COVID-19.

This sequence joins TRBV4-2 and TRBJ2-1, with 14 nucleotides matching TRBD2. CDR1 is LGHNA, CDR2 YNFKEQ, per germline. J lost 0 bases, V lost 2 bases, and 15 bases had no gene match. CDR3 length: 22 residues. The CDR3 coding sequence is TGTGCCAGCAGCCAACATAAACCCGGACTAGCGGGGGGCCGTAGCTCCTACAATGAGCAGTTCTTC. Translated: CASSQHKPGLAGGRSSYNEQFF.

The V gene is TRBV5-1, the J gene TRBJ2-1; D gene ambiguous. Germline values: CDR1 SGHRS, CDR2 YFSETQ. V lost 0 bases to trimming and J lost 6 bases, with 7 bases between them. The CDR3 is 13 residues long. The chain's CDR3 is CASSLGRPNEQFF. The CDR3 bases are TGCGCCAGCAGCTTGGGGCGGCCCAATGAGCAGTTCTTC.

The V gene is TRBV19, the J gene TRBJ2-3, with 9 bases identical to TRBD2. Germline CDR1 reads LNHDA; CDR2 reads SQIVND (reference sequence). The V gene end was trimmed by 5 bases and the J gene end by 4 bases; junction bases not matched to a gene: 10. CDR3 length: 16 residues. CDR3 coding DNA: TGTGCCAGTAGTGTACCGGCGGGGGGGCGGGCAGATACGCAGTATTTT. Encoded protein: CASSVPAGGRADTQYF. The variable domain in full, with the rest retrieved from reference TRBV19 and TRBJ2-3, is DGGITQSPKYLFRKEGQNVTLSCEQNLNHDAMYWYRQDPGQGLRLIYYSQIVNDFQKGDIAEGYSVSREKKESFPLTVTSAQKNPTAFYLCASSVPAGGRADTQYFGPGTRLTVL.

The CDR3 spells CASSSSGEGYEQYF. The CDR3 coding sequence is TGCGCCAGCAGCTCTAGCGGGGAAGGTTACGAGCAGTACTTC. The chain employs TRBV5-1 and TRBJ2-7, with 9 positions matching TRBD2. The CDR3 has 14 amino acids. The V segment lost 3 bases and the J segment 4 bases; nucleotides outside the gene matches: 5. Germline loops: CDR1 SGHRS, CDR2 YFSETQ.

V usage is TRBV5-1 and J usage is TRBJ1-1; D is ambiguous. CDR1 is SGHRS and CDR2 is YFSETQ in the germline V gene. The CDR3 covers 15 residues. The V end lost 4 bases, the J end lost 1 base, and 14 bases lay between the germline ends. The CDR3 loop reads CASSHLILGNTEAFF. The CDR3 nucleotides read TGCGCCAGCAGCCACTTGATCCTCGGGAACACTGAAGCTTTCTTT.

The genes are TRBV11-2 and TRBJ2-7, with 10 nucleotides matching TRBD1. This CDR3 region has 16 residues. Germline CDR1 SGHAT, CDR2 FQNNGV. The V segment lost 5 bases and the J segment 2 bases; nucleotides outside the gene matches: 9. CDR3 coding DNA: TGTGCCAGCAGCCAGTACCGGGACAGGGGACCCTACGAGCAGTACTTC. Translating it yields CASSQYRDRGPYEQYF.

The chain has TRBV5-4 and TRBJ2-2; possibly TRBD2 for D (6 bases). V lost 3 bases and J lost 6, with 12 bases in between. Per germline, CDR1 SGHNT and CDR2 YYREEE (reference sequence). This CDR3 has 14 residues. The CDR3 loop is CASSSTRGAGELFF. The CDR3 region has the DNA TGTGCCAGCAGCTCGACTAGGGGCGCCGGGGAGCTGTTTTTT.

The chain links TRBV7-9 to TRBJ1-6, with 9 nucleotides matching TRBD1. The V segment lost 5 bases and the J segment 4 bases; nucleotides outside the gene matches: 6. The CDR3 spans 16 residues. CDR1 is SEHNR and CDR2 is FQNEAQ in the germline V gene (reference sequence). The CDR3 sequence is CASSQTGGLYNSPLHF. As DNA, the CDR3 is TGTGCCAGCAGCCAAACAGGGGGCCTATATAATTCACCCCTCCACTTT.

Of note for this clone: Relative to the germline gene, one junction end is altered; a read error may explain this. The CDR3 is CASSLSTNQPQHF. CDR3 coding DNA: TGTGCCAGCAGTCTATCAACAAATCAGCCCCAGCATTTT. J is TRBJ1-5 and V is TRBV27; D remains unclear. Germline assignment: CDR1 MNHEY and CDR2 SMNVEV (reference sequence). The length of the CDR3 is 13 residues.

The chain combines TRBV6-5 with TRBJ1-5, with D unresolved. V gave up 6 bases and J gave up 3 bases, with 3 bases separating them. This CDR3 spans 11 amino acids. CDR1 MNHEY and CDR2 SVGAGI come from the germline V gene. The CDR3 loop reads CASRANQPQHF. The CDR3 DNA follows: TGTGCCAGCAGGGCCAATCAGCCCCAGCATTTT.

V and J are TRBV5-1 and TRBJ1-1; D might be TRBD1 (6 bases). This CDR3 spans 16 amino acids. Germline values: CDR1 SGHRS, CDR2 YFSETQ. Trimming took 0 bases from V and 4 from J, leaving 16 bases between them. The CDR3 region is CASSLAGVRLGTEAFF. The CDR3 DNA reads as TGCGCCAGCAGCTTGGCAGGGGTCCGCCTGGGCACTGAAGCTTTCTTT.

This chain uses TRBV18 with TRBJ2-3; D is perhaps TRBD2 (6 bases). This CDR3 is built from 15 residues. Germline V gives CDR1 KGHSH, CDR2 LQKENI. Between the trimmed V and J ends, which lost 4 bases and 4 bases, there was a span of 15 bases. In DNA, the CDR3 is TGTGCCAGCTCACTCTCTAGCGCTGCGTCAGATACGCAGTATTTT. This codes for CASSLSSAASDTQYF.

The chain has TRBV30 and TRBJ1-3, with TRBD1 identical over 8 bases. The CDR3 consists of 14 residues. In germline, CDR1 is GTSNPN, CDR2 SVGIG (reference sequence). Trimming took 2 bases from V and 2 from J; bases not matched to a gene: 2. CDR3 bases: TGTGCCTGGAGTCAGGGGGCGCCTGGAAACACCATATATTTT. Its translation is CAWSQGAPGNTIYF.

V usage is TRBV18 and J usage is TRBJ1-1; D not certain. The CDR3 runs 13 residues. V gave up 3 bases and J gave up 6 bases, with 11 bases separating them. Germline V gene lookup returns CDR1 KGHSH and CDR2 LQKENI. CDR3 nucleotides: TGTGCCAGCTCACCCCTAGATGGGTCTGAAGCTTTCTTT. Its protein product is CASSPLDGSEAFF.

The V gene is TRBV7-2, the J gene TRBJ1-2; 9 positions match TRBD1. After removal of 5 bases from V and 5 bases from J, the junction contained 3 bases not matched to a gene. This CDR3 comprises 13 residues. The germline CDR1 and CDR2 sequences are SGHTA and FQGNSA. Written as DNA, the CDR3 is TGTGCCAGCAGCGGGGGACAGGGATATGGCTACACCTTC. Its translation is CASSGGQGYGYTF.

The J gene is TRBJ1-1, the V gene TRBV2; 7 bases agree with TRBD1. Losses at the gene ends were 5 bases for V and 4 bases for J; bases not matched to a gene: 7. The CDR3 consists of 14 residues. Germline CDR1 reads SNHLY; CDR2 reads FYNNEI. CDR3 coding DNA: TGTGCCAGCAGTCGGGACAGTTTGGTCACTGAAGCTTTCTTT. It is translated as CASSRDSLVTEAFF.

The rearrangement links TRBV30 to TRBJ2-5, with D tentatively TRBD2 (6 bases). V lost 6 bases, J lost 1 base, and 9 bases lay in between. The CDR3 spans 12 residues. The V gene's germline CDR1 is GTSNPN and CDR2 SVGIG (reference sequence). Here the CDR3 DNA reads TGTGCCTGCTCGGGGGTCCAAGAGACCCAGTACTTC. Its translation is CACSGVQETQYF.

This chain joins TRBV19 and TRBJ1-6, with TRBD1 identical over 10 bases. V was clipped by 5 bases and J by 9 bases; unmatched bases: 13. Germline V gene sequence: CDR1 LNHDA, CDR2 SQIVND (reference sequence). The CDR3 totals 17 residues. The CDR3 sequence: CASSPRQGASVRSPLHF. CDR3 coding DNA: TGTGCCAGTAGTCCCCGACAGGGGGCTTCGGTTCGTTCACCCCTCCACTTT.

The chain carries TRBV9 and TRBJ1-2; D gene unclear. The V gene's germline CDR1 is SGDLS and CDR2 YYNGEE. The CDR3 is made up of 14 amino acids. V was shortened by 3 bases and J by 10 bases, with 19 bases between the two germline ends. The CDR3 is CASSETRTPPVYTF. CDR3 DNA sequence: TGTGCCAGCAGCGAAACTCGTACTCCCCCGGTCTACACCTTC.

The chain has TRBV5-1 and TRBJ1-3, with 8 bases aligning to TRBD1. V trimming: 4 bases; J trimming: 4 bases; junction bases outside the gene matches: 4. The CDR3 runs to 14 residues. Germline values: CDR1 SGHRS, CDR2 YFSETQ. The CDR3 is CASSKTGAGNTIYF. CDR3 sequence (DNA): TGCGCCAGCAGCAAGACAGGGGCCGGAAACACCATATATTTT. The full variable domain, rest sourced from reference TRBV5-1 and TRBJ1-3, is KAGVTQTPRYLIKTRGQQVTLSCSPISGHRSVSWYQQTPGQGLQFLFEYFSETQRNKGNFPGRFSGRQFSNSRSEMNVSTLELGDSALYLCASSKTGAGNTIYFGEGSWLTVV.

V usage is TRBV5-1 and J usage is TRBJ2-7; no firm D call. Germline CDR1 is SGHRS and CDR2 is YFSETQ. The CDR3 runs to 13 residues. V was trimmed by 1 base and J by 6 bases, leaving 11 bases between them. The CDR3 nucleotides are TGCGCCAGCAGCTTGATCACCACCGGCGAGCAGTACTTC. It yields the protein CASSLITTGEQYF.

The genes are TRBV28 and TRBJ2-3; TRBD1 aligns across 7 bases. The germline V gene has CDR1 MDHEN and CDR2 SYDVKM. V lost 5 bases, J lost 4 bases, and 6 bases stayed unmatched. The CDR3 runs 14 residues. In DNA, the CDR3 is TGTGCCAGCAGTCTACAACAGGGGCCAGATACGCAGTATTTT. Amino acid sequence: CASSLQQGPDTQYF.

The V call is TRBV10-3, the J call TRBJ2-7, with TRBD2 matching over 15 bases. The V and J ends lost 11 bases and 7 bases, in that order; junction bases with no gene match: 15. CDR1 and CDR2 (germline): ENHRY, SYGVKD. The CDR3 runs 16 residues. The CDR3: CASSGTSGGLWGEQYF. The CDR3 DNA reads TGTGCCTCCTCCGGGACTAGCGGGGGGCTATGGGGAGAGCAGTACTTC.

The CDR3: CASSPQGSGNTIYF. For the CDR3, the DNA is TGCGCCAGCAGCCCCCAGGGCTCTGGAAACACCATATATTTT. V and J are TRBV5-1 and TRBJ1-3, with D possibly matching TRBD1 (5 bases). Germline V CDR1 and CDR2: SGHRS, YFSETQ. CDR3 size: 14 residues. The V and J ends lost 4 bases and 0 bases respectively, with 8 bases between them.

The CDR3 nucleotides read TGTGCCAGTAGTATTGCGGGGACAGGGGACTACGAGCAGTACTTC. It yields the protein CASSIAGTGDYEQYF. The rearrangement links TRBV19 to TRBJ2-7; 10 bases fit TRBD1. J was trimmed by 3 bases and V by 3 bases; bases with no gene match: 5. Germline V gene lookup returns CDR1 LNHDA and CDR2 SQIVND (reference sequence). CDR3 length: 15 residues.

The DNA of the CDR3 is TGCGCCAGCAAGGATTCAACAGCGGGGGGTGCCAAAAACATTCAGTACTTC. This translates into CASKDSTAGGAKNIQYF. The chain joins TRBV5-1 to TRBJ2-4; TRBD2 matches at 9 bases. The CDR3 spans 17 residues. Germline V lookup: CDR1 SGHRS, CDR2 YFSETQ. The J segment lost 1 base and the V segment lost 6 bases, leaving 11 bases of the junction unmatched.

J is TRBJ1-2 and V is TRBV2; 9 bases map to TRBD1. Trimming removed 9 bases from V and 8 bases from J; junction bases left unmatched: 10. The germline V gene encodes CDR1 SNHLY and CDR2 FYNNEI. This CDR3 contains 13 residues. DNA of the CDR3: TGTGCCAGTACTATACAGGGGGCGGAGGGCTACACCTTC. Translating it yields CASTIQGAEGYTF.

The gene calls are TRBV28 and TRBJ2-1, with D tentatively TRBD1 (6 bases). The germline CDR1 and CDR2 sequences are MDHEN and SYDVKM. The V end was cut by 3 bases, the J end by 9 bases, with 12 bases between. This CDR3 has 13 amino acids. The CDR3 DNA sequence: TGTGCCAGCAGTTTGAGGGGGTCGAGTGAGCAGTTCTTC. It is translated as CASSLRGSSEQFF.

This chain links TRBV2 with TRBJ1-3; the D gene is possibly TRBD1 (6 bases). Between the trimmed V and J ends, which lost 7 bases and 4 bases, there was a span of 14 bases. This CDR3 has 14 residues. From germline, CDR1 is SNHLY and CDR2 FYNNEI. CDR3 residues: CASTRGQKGNTIYF. The CDR3 DNA follows: TGTGCCAGCACCCGCGGACAGAAAGGAAACACCATATATTTT.

The chain is built from TRBV4-2 and TRBJ1-2, with 7 bases aligning to TRBD1. The CDR3 is 15 residues long. Per the germline V gene, CDR1 is LGHNA and CDR2 is YNFKEQ. V dropped 0 bases and J dropped 5; count of bases not matched to a gene: 6. The CDR3 nucleotides read TGTGCCAGCAGCCAAGACACCAGGGGGATGTATGGCTACACCTTC. This translates into CASSQDTRGMYGYTF.